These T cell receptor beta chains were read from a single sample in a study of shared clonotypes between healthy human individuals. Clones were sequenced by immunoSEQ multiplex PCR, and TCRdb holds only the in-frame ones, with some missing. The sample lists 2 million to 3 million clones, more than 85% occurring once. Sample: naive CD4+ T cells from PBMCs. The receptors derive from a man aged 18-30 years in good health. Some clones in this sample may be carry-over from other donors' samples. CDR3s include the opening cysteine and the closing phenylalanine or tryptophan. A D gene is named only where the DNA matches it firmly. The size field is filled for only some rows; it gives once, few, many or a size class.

TGTGCCAGCAGCTTGGGAGGACAGGGGTACGAGCAGTACTTC,CASSLGGQGYEQYF,TRBV5-4,TRBD1,TRBJ2-7,-
TGTGCCAGCAGCCGAAAGGGGTACCAGCCCCAGCATTTT,CASSRKGYQPQHF,TRBV6-5,-,TRBJ1-5,few
TGCGCCAGCAGCCCCCTGGGGGTCCAAGAGACCCAGTACTTC,CASSPLGVQETQYF,TRBV5-1,-,TRBJ2-5,once
TGTGCCATCAGTGAGCCCGGACTAGCGGGAGCACACAATGAGCAGTTCTTC,CAISEPGLAGAHNEQFF,TRBV10-3,TRBD2,TRBJ2-1,-
TGTGCTAGTGGTTCGGACTCTAGCGGGAGGAGAAACGGGGAGCTGTTTTTT,CASGSDSSGRRNGELFF,TRBV12-5,TRBD2,TRBJ2-2,-
TGTGCCTGGAGTGAGGGCGGAGGCAATCAGCCCCAGCATTTT,CAWSEGGGNQPQHF,TRBV30,-,TRBJ1-5,-
TGTGCCAGCAGCTCCTCTCTAGCGGGAGTGGGGGATACGCAGTATTTT,CASSSSLAGVGDTQYF,TRBV5-4,TRBD2,TRBJ2-3,-
TGTGCCAGCAGCCGGGGGACTAGCGGGACAGCCTACAATGAGCAGTTCTTC,CASSRGTSGTAYNEQFF,TRBV7-6,TRBD2,TRBJ2-1,-
TGTGCCAGCAGTCTTTATACTACCGGGGAGCTGTTTTTT,CASSLYTTGELFF,TRBV28,-,TRBJ2-2,-
TGTGCCAGCAGCGTAAGTTCCGGACTAGCGGGAGGCGAGCAGTACTTC,CASSVSSGLAGGEQYF,TRBV9,TRBD2,TRBJ2-7,-
TGTGCCAGCAGCTTAGAGTCCAGGATCCAAGAGACCCAGTACTTC,CASSLESRIQETQYF,TRBV7-2,-,TRBJ2-5,-
TGTGCCTGGAGTGCTCAGTTCTCTGGAAACACCATATATTTT,CAWSAQFSGNTIYF,TRBV30,-,TRBJ1-3,-
TGTGCCAGCAGTTGGGTCTTAGGGGAAAAACTGTTTTTT,CASSWVLGEKLFF,TRBV28,-,TRBJ1-4,-
TGCGCCAGCAGCTTGGAGACAGCCTCACGTTGGAATGAGCAGTTCTTC,CASSLETASRWNEQFF,TRBV5-1,-,TRBJ2-1,-
TGTGCCAGCAGTTTAAGTCCGGGGAGGGGGAATCAGCCCCAGCATTTT,CASSLSPGRGNQPQHF,TRBV28,-,TRBJ1-5,once
TGTGCCAGCAGCCGACTAGCGGGAGGGCCTAGGGGTAGTGAGACCCAGTACTTC,CASSRLAGGPRGSETQYF,TRBV7-3,TRBD2,TRBJ2-5,-
TGTGCCAGCAGCCTAAGGGGGGGGGCGGCAGGCTCCTACGAGCAGTACTTC,CASSLRGGAAGSYEQYF,TRBV7-2,-,TRBJ2-7,-
TGTGCCAGCAGTTACTATAACCGACGGATTAACTATGGCTACACCTTC,CASSYYNRRINYGYTF,TRBV6-5,-,TRBJ1-2,-
TGTGCCTGGATGCAGGGTTCCTACAATGAGCAGTTCTTC,CAWMQGSYNEQFF,TRBV30,-,TRBJ2-1,-
TGTGCCAGCAGGATGAGACAGCTCTATAATTCACCCCTCCACTTT,CASRMRQLYNSPLHF,TRBV6-1,-,TRBJ1-6,-